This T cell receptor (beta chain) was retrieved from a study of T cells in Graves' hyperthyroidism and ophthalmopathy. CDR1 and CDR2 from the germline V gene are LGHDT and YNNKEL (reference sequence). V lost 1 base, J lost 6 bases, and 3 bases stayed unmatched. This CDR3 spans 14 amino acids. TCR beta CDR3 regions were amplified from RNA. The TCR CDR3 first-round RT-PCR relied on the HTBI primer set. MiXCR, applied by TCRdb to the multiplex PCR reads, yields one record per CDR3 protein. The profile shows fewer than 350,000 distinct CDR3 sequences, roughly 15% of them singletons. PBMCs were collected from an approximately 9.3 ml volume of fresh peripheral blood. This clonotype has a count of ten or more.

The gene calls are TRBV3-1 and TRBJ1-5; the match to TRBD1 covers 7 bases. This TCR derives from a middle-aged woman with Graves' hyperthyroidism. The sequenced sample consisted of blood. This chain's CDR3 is CASSQGQGGQPQHF. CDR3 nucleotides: TGTGCCAGCAGCCAAGGACAGGGTGGTCAGCCCCAGCATTTT. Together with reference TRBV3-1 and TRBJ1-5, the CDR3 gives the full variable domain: DTAVSQTPKYLVTQMGNDKSIKCEQNLGHDTMYWYKQDSKKFLKIMFSYNNKELIINETVPNRFSPKSPDKAHLNLHINSLELGDSAVYFCASSQGQGGQPQHFGDGTRLSIL.